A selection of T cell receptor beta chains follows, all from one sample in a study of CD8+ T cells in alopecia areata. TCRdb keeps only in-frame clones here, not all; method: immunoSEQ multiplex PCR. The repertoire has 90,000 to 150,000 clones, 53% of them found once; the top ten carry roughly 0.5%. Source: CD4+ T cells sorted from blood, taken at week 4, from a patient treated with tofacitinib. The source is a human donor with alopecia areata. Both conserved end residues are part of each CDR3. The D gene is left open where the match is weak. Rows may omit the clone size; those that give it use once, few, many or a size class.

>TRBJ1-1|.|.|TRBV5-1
CASSWTGGTPEAFF
TGCGCCAGCAGCTGGACCGGAGGGACCCCTGAAGCTTTCTTT
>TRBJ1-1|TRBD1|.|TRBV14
CASSLVPGQGAASEAFF
TGTGCCAGCAGCCTCGTCCCGGGACAGGGGGCGGCATCTGAAGCTTTCTTT
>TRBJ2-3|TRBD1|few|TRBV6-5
CASSYRQGRGDTQYF
TGTGCCAGCAGTTACAGACAGGGAAGAGGAGATACGCAGTATTTT
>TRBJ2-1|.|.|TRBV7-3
CASSLSASSNEQFF
TGTGCCAGCAGCTTGTCGGCTAGCTCCAATGAGCAGTTCTTC
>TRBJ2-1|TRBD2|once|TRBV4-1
CASSSMPLLAGGNPQFF
TGCGCCAGCAGCTCCATGCCCCTACTGGCGGGAGGAAACCCTCAGTTCTTC
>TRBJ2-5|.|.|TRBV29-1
CSVEGGETQYF
TGCAGCGTTGAAGGGGGAGAGACCCAGTACTTC
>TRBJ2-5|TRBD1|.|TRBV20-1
CSTPGGSTQYF
TGCAGTACTCCAGGGGGTTCGACCCAGTACTTC
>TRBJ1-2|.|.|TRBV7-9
CASSITMMGRAYTF
TGTGCCAGCAGTATTACGATGATGGGCAGAGCTTACACCTTC
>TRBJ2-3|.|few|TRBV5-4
CASSQTSSTDTQYF
TGTGCCAGCAGCCAAACGTCTAGCACAGATACGCAGTATTTT
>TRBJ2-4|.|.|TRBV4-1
CASSQDRDLAKNIQYF
TGCGCCAGCAGCCAAGACAGGGATCTAGCCAAAAACATTCAGTACTTC
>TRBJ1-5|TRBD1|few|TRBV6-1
CASSEVQGSNQPQHF
TGTGCCAGCAGTGAAGTACAGGGGAGCAATCAGCCCCAGCATTTT
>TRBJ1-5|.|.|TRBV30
CACPFQPQHF
TGTGCCTGTCCATTTCAGCCCCAGCATTTT
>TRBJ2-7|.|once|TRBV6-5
CASSNDGGRYEQYF
TGTGCCAGCAGTAACGACGGAGGGCGCTACGAGCAGTACTTC
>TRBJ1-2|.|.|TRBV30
CAWNPQGYYGYTF
TGTGCCTGGAACCCACAGGGCTACTATGGCTACACCTTC
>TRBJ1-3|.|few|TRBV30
CAWSVPRAYGNTIYF
TGTGCCTGGAGTGTCCCCAGGGCCTACGGAAACACCATATATTTT
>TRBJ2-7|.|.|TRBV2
CARSGQQGSYEQYF
TGTGCCAGAAGCGGACAGCAAGGAAGCTACGAGCAGTACTTC
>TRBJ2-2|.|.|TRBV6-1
CASKSGPAGELFF
TGTGCCAGCAAGTCCGGGCCCGCCGGGGAGCTGTTTTTT
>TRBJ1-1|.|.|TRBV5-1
CASSSSGTEAFF
TGCGCCAGCAGCTCCTCAGGCACTGAAGCTTTCTTT
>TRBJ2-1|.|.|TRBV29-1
CSIRGMSYNEQFF
TGCAGTATAAGGGGAATGTCCTACAATGAGCAGTTCTTC
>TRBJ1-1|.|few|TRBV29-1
CSATRAVFTTEAFF
TGCAGCGCGACCAGGGCAGTCTTCACCACTGAAGCTTTCTTT
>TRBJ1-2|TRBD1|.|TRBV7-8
CASSRDRSYGYTF
TGTGCCAGCAGCAGGGACAGGTCCTATGGCTACACCTTC
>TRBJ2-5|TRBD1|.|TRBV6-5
CASSYGTGTVETQYF
TGTGCCAGCAGTTATGGGACAGGGACAGTAGAGACCCAGTACTTC